This T cell receptor beta chain is drawn from a study of blood T cell repertoires in COVID-19. Across the whole study: Acute and convalescent COVID-19 specimens originated in the United States, Italy and Spain. T cells, B-cell-depleted T cells, or PBMCs provided the cDNA or gDNA that served as material.

The CDR3 consists of 17 residues. J was trimmed by 1 base and V by 0 bases; bases with no gene match: 6. Looked up from germline, CDR1 is SGDLS and CDR2 is YYNGEE. In the study's own analysis: Amplified reference gene primers provided the basis for estimating nucleated cell counts. Produced via immunoSEQ multiplex PCR; TCRdb's table is partial and in-frame only. The V and J calls and clone size are taken from that table; D and trimming were inferred from the DNA. The table includes 81,000 or so clones, approximately 75% detected once. This TCR came from a human donor in a cohort sampled during active COVID-19. The gene calls are TRBV9 and TRBJ2-3; 9 bases agree with TRBD2. Sequences were obtained from peripheral blood. The CDR3 region is CASSVVGSGGRTDTQYF. The CDR3 nucleotides read TGTGCCAGCAGCGTAGTGGGTAGCGGGGGCCGCACAGATACGCAGTATTTT.